A single sample gave rise to the 3 T cell receptor beta chains below, sequenced in a study of regulatory T cells in long-lasting Graves disease. The sample's time point: persistent/refractory GD, antithyroid drugs over 5 years with positive TRAb. The TCR library was made from RNA that had been extracted from PBMCs in TRIzol. HTBI primers from iRepertoire and Arm-PCR of CDR3 regions yielded the TCR beta libraries. TCRdb recomputed calls from the multiplex PCR reads with MiXCR, one row per CDR3 protein. The sample consists of over 650,000 distinct CDR3 sequences, approximately 29% of them appearing once. The sequencing here drew on peripheral blood mononuclear cells (PBMCs), taken when the disease was refractory, from a patient treated with antithyroid drugs. The source of these receptors is a female donor with Graves disease.

This clonotype was observed a few times. This chain links TRBV20-1 with TRBJ1-2, with 7 bases identical to TRBD1. The CDR3 has 14 amino acids. CDR1 and CDR2 from the germline V gene are DFQATT and SNEGSKA (reference sequence). V shed 1 base, J shed 4 bases, and the junction held 6 bases outside the gene matches. The CDR3 is CSARGQGGPYGYTF. CDR3 nucleotides: TGCAGTGCTAGAGGTCAGGGGGGACCCTATGGCTACACCTTC.

This clonotype appeared once. A much more abundant neighbour one base away suggests this may be a read error. Here the CDR3 reads CASIFPPVQSTEAFF. CDR3 DNA: TGTGCCAGCATCTTCCCCCCGGTGCAGAGCACTGAAGCTTTCTTT. The chain has TRBV2 and TRBJ1-1; no clear D gene. Germline-derived CDR1 and CDR2 are SNHLY and FYNNEI. The CDR3 loop spans 15 amino acids. Trimming took off 7 bases at V and 4 bases at J, with 19 bases between the two ends.

With respect to this clonotype: A read error may produce the germline difference seen at one junction end. This rearrangement joins TRBV28 to TRBJ1-5, with D hard to call. The CDR3 runs 14 residues. Looked up from germline, CDR1 is MDHEN and CDR2 is SYDVKM. CDR3 in amino acids: CVSNDPPGNQPQHF. For the CDR3, the DNA is TGTGTCAGCAATGACCCCCCAGGCAATCAGCCCCAGCATTTT.